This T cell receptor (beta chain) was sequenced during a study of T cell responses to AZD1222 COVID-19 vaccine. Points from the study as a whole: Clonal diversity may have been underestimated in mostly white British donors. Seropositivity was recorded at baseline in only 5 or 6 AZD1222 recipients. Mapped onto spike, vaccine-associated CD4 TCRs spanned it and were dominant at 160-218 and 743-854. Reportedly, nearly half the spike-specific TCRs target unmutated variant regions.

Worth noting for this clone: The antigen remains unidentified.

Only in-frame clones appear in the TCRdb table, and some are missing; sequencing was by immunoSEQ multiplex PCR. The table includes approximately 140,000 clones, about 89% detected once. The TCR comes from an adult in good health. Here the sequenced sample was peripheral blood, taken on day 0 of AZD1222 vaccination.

The CDR3 reads CASSSWTGPNEKLFF. In DNA, the CDR3 is TGCGCCAGCAGCTCATGGACAGGGCCTAATGAAAAACTGTTTTTT. The chain combines TRBV5-1 with TRBJ1-4; TRBD1 aligns across 8 bases. The CDR3 spans 15 residues. Germline lookup yields CDR1 SGHRS and CDR2 YFSETQ. V dropped 3 bases and J dropped 3; count of bases not matched to a gene: 4.